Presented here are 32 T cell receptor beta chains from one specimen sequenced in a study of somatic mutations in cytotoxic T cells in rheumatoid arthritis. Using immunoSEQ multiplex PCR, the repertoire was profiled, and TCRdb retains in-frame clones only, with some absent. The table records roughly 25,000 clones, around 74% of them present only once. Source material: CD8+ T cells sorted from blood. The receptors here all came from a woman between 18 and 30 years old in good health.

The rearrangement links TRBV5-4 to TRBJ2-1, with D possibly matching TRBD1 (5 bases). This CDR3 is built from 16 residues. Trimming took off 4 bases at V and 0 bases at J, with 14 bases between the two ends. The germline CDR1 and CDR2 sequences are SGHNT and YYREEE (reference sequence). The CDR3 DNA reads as TGTGCCAGCAGCCCGGGTGGGGCAAGCTCCTACAATGAGCAGTTCTTC. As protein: CASSPGGASSYNEQFF.

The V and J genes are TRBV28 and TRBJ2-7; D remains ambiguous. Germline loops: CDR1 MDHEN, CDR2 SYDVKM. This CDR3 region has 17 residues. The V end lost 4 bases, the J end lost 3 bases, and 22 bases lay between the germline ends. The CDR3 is CASSSSTRVPIDYEQYV. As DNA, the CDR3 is TGTGCCAGCAGTTCTTCTACTCGCGTCCCAATAGACTACGAGCAGTACGTC.

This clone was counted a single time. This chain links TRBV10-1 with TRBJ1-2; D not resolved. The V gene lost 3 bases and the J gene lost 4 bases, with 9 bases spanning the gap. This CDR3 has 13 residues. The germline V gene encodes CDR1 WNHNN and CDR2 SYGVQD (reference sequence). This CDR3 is CASSEIQSYGYTF. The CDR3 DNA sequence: TGCGCCAGCAGTGAAATACAGAGCTATGGCTACACCTTC.

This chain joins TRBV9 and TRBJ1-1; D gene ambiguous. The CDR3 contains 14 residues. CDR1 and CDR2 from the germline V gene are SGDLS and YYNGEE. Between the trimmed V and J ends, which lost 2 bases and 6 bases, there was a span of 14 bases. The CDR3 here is CASSVLPEGAEAFF. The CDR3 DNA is TGTGCCAGCAGCGTCCTCCCAGAAGGAGCTGAAGCTTTCTTT.

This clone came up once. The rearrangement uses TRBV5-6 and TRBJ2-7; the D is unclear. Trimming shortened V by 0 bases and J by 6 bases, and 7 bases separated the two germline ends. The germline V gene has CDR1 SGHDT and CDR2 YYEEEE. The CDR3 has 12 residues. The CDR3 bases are TGTGCCAGCAGCTTGGGAGAAGGCGAGCAGTACTTC. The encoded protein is CASSLGEGEQYF.

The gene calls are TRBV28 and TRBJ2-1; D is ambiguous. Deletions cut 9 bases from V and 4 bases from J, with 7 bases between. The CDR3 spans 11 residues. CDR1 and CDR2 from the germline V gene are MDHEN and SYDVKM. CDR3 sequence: CARESYNEQFF. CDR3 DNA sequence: TGTGCCAGGGAGAGTTACAATGAGCAGTTCTTC.

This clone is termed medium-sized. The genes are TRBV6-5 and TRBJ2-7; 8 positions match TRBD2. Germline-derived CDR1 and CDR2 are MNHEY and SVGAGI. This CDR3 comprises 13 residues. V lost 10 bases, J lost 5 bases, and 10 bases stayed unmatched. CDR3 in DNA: TGTGCCACCTCAAGCGGGAGCTTGGACGAGCAGTACTTC. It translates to CATSSGSLDEQYF.

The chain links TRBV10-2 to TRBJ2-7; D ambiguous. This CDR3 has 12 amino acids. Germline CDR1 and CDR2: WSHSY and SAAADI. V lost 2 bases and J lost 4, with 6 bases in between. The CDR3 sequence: CASSEGSYEQYF. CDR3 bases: TGCGCCAGCAGTGAGGGGTCGTACGAGCAGTACTTC.

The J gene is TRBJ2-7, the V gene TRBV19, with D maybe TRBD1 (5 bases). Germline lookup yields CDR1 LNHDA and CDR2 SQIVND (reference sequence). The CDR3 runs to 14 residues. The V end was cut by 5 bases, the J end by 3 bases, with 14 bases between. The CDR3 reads CASSFPGAFYEQYF. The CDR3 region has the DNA TGTGCCAGTAGTTTCCCTGGGGCCTTCTACGAGCAGTACTTC.

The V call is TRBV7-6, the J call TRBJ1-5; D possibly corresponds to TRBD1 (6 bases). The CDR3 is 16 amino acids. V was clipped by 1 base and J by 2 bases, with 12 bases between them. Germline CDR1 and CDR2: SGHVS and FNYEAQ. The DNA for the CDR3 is TGTGCCAGCAGCTTAGGGGGGGCCCAGGGCAATCAGCCCCAGCATTTT. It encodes CASSLGGAQGNQPQHF.

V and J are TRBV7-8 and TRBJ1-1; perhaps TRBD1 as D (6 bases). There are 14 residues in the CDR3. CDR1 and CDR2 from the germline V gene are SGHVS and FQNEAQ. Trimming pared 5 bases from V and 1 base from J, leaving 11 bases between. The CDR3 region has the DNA TGTGCCAGCAGCAAAGGGGGGAAGAACACTGAAGCTTTCTTT. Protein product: CASSKGGKNTEAFF.

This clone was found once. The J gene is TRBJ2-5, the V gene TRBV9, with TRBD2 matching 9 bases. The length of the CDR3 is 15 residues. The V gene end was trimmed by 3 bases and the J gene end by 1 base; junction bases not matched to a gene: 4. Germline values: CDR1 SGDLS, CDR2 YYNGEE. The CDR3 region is CASSEGSGGQETQYF. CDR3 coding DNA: TGTGCCAGCAGCGAAGGTAGCGGGGGCCAAGAGACCCAGTACTTC.

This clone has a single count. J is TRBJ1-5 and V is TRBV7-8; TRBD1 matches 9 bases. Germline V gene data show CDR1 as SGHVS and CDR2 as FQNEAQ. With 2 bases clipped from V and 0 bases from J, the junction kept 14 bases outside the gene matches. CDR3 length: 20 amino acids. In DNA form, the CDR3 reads TGTGCCAGCAGCTTACTCCCGGAGACAGGGGGATACAATAGCAATCAGCCCCAGCATTTT. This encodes CASSLLPETGGYNSNQPQHF.

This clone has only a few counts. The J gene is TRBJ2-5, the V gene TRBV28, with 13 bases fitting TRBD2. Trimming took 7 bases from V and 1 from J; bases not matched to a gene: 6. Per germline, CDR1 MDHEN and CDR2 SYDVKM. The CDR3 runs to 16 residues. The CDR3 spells CASNPGLAGIQETQYF. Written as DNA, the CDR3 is TGTGCCAGCAATCCGGGACTAGCGGGGATCCAAGAGACCCAGTACTTC.

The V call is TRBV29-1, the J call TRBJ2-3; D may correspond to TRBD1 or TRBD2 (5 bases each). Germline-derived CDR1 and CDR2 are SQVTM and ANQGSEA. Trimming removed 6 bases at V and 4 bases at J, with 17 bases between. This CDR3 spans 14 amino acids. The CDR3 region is CSVSWAGTSDTQYF. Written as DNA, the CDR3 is TGCAGCGTGTCTTGGGCAGGGACCTCAGATACGCAGTATTTT.

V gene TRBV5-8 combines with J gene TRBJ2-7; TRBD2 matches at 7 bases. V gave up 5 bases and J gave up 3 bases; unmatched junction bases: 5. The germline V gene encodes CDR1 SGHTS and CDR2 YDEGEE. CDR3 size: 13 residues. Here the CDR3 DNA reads TGTGCCAGCAGTCCGCTAGCGGTCTACGAGCAGTACTTC. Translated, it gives CASSPLAVYEQYF.

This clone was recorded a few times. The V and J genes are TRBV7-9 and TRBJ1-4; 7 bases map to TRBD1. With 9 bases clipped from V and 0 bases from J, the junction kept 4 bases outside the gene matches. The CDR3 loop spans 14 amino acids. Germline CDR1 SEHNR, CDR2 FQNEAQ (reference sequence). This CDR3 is CASATGATNEKLFF. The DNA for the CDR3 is TGTGCCAGTGCAACAGGGGCAACTAATGAAAAACTGTTTTTT.

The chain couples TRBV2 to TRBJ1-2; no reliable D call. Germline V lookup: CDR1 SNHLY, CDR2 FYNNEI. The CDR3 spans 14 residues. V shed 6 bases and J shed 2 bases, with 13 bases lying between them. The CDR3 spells CASRPLGENYGYTF. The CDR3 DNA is TGTGCCAGCAGGCCGTTGGGCGAAAACTATGGCTACACCTTC. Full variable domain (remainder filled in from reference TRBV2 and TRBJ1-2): EPEVTQTPSHQVTQMGQEVILRCVPISNHLYFYWYRQILGQKVEFLVSFYNNEISEKSEIFDDQFSVERPDGSNFTLKIRSTKLEDSAMYFCASRPLGENYGYTFGSGTRLTVV.

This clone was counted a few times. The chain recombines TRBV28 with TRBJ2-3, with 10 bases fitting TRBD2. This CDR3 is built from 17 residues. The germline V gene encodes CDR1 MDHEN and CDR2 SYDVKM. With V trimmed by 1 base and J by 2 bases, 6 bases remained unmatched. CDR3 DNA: TGTGCCAGCAGTTTATCCCGGACTAGCGGATACACAGATACGCAGTATTTT. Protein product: CASSLSRTSGYTDTQYF. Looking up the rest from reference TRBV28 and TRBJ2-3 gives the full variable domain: DVKVTQSSRYLVKRTGEKVFLECVQDMDHENMFWYRQDPGLGLRLIYFSYDVKMKEKGDIPEGYSVSREKKERFSLILESASTNQTSMYLCASSLSRTSGYTDTQYFGPGTRLTVL.

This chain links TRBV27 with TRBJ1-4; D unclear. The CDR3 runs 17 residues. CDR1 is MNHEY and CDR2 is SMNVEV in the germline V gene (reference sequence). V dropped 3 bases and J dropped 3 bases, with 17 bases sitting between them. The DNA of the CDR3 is TGTGCCAGCAGTTTTGGTCCATACCTCGGAGCTAATGAAAAACTGTTTTTT. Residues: CASSFGPYLGANEKLFF.

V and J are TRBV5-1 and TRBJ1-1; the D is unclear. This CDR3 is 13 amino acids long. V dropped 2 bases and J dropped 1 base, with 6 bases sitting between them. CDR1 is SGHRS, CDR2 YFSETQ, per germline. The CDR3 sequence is CASSFRGNTEAFF. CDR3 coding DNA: TGCGCCAGCAGCTTTCGGGGGAACACTGAAGCTTTCTTT.

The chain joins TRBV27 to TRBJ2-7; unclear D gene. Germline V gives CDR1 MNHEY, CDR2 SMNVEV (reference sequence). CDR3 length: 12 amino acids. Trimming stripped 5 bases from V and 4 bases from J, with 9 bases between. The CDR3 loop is CASSPNGYEQYF. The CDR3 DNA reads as TGTGCCAGCAGTCCAAATGGTTACGAGCAGTACTTC.

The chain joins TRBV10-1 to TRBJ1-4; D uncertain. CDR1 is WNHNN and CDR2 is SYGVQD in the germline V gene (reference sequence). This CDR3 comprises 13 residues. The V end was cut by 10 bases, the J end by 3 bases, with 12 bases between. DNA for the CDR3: TGCGCCACCCCCAGGCCAGCTAATGAAAAACTGTTTTTT. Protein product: CATPRPANEKLFF.

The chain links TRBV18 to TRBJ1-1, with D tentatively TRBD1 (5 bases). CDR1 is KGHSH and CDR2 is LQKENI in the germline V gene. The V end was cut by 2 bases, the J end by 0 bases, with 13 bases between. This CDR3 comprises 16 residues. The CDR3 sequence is CASSPSWGTMNTEAFF. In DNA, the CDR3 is TGTGCCAGCTCACCAAGCTGGGGGACCATGAACACTGAAGCTTTCTTT.

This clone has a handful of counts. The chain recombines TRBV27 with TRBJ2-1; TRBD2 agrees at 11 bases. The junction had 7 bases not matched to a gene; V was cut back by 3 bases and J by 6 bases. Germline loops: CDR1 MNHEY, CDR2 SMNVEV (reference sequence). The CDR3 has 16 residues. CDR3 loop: CASSLFSGGAVNEQFF. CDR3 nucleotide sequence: TGTGCCAGCAGTTTGTTTAGCGGGGGGGCCGTCAATGAGCAGTTCTTC.

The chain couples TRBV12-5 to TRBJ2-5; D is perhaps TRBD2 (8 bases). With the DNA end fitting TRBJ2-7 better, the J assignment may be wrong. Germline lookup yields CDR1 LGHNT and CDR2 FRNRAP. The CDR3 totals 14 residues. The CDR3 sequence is CASGIAGQSYEQYF. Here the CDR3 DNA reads TGTGCTAGTGGGATAGCGGGACAGAGCTACGAGCAGTACTTC.

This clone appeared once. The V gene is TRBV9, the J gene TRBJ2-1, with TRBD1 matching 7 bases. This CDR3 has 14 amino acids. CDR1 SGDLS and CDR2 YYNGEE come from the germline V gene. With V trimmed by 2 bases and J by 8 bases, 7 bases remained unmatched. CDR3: CASSVRSQGDEQFF. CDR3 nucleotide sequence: TGTGCCAGCAGCGTCCGATCCCAGGGGGATGAGCAGTTCTTC.

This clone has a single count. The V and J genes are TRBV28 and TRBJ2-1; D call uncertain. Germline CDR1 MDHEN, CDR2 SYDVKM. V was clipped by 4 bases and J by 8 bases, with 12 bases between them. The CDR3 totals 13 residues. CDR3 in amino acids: CASSSYQLYEQFF. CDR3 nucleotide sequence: TGTGCCAGCAGTTCCTACCAGCTCTATGAGCAGTTCTTC.

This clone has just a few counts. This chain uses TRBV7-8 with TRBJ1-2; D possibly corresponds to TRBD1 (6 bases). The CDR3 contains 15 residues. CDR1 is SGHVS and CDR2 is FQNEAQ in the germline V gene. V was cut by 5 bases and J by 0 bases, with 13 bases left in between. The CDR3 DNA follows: TGTGCCAGCAGCGTAGGACAGAGCGCTAACTATGGCTACACCTTC. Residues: CASSVGQSANYGYTF.

This CDR3 reads CASSEYGSGANVLTF. The CDR3 coding sequence is TGTGCCAGCAGTGAGTATGGCTCTGGGGCCAACGTCCTGACTTTC. The chain recombines TRBV2 with TRBJ2-6, with D uncertain. V shed 3 bases and J shed 0 bases, with 6 bases lying between them. This CDR3 region has 15 residues. From germline, CDR1 is SNHLY and CDR2 FYNNEI.

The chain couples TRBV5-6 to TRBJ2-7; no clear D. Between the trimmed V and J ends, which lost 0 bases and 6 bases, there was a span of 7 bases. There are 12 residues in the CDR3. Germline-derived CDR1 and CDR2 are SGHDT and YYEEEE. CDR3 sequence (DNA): TGTGCCAGCAGCTTGGTTTTTGGCGAGCAGTACTTC. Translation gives CASSLVFGEQYF.

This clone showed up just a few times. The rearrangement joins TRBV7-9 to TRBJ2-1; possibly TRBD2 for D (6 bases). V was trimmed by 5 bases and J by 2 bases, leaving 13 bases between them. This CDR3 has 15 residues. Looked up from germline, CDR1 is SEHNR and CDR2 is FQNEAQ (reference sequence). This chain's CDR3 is CASSLIPGAYNEQFF. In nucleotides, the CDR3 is TGTGCCAGCAGCCTCATCCCGGGGGCCTACAATGAGCAGTTCTTC.